The clone carrying this T cell receptor beta chain was counted a few times. Its antigen is unidentified. TCRdb re-derived calls from the reads in MiXCR, one entry per CDR3 protein. The sample comprises about 890,000 distinct CDR3 sequences, around 30% of which are singletons, and over 12% rests with the top ten. Germline lookup yields CDR1 ENHRY and CDR2 SYGVKD. V shed 5 bases, J shed 2 bases, and the junction held 3 bases outside the gene matches. The CDR3 is 15 residues long. The sample is drawn from a study of T cell repertoires in cytomegalovirus infection. The chain couples TRBV10-3 to TRBJ2-6, with 7 nucleotides matching TRBD1. The clonotype was recovered from a human donor in good health (CMV status not recorded). Some clones in this sample may be carry-over from other donors' samples. This material consisted of cultured CD8+ T cells from PBMCs, taken from culture after CMV antigen stimulation. In DNA form, the CDR3 reads TGTGCCATCAGTCTGGGGACAGCTGGGGCCAACGTCCTGACTTTC. The encoded protein is CAISLGTAGANVLTF.